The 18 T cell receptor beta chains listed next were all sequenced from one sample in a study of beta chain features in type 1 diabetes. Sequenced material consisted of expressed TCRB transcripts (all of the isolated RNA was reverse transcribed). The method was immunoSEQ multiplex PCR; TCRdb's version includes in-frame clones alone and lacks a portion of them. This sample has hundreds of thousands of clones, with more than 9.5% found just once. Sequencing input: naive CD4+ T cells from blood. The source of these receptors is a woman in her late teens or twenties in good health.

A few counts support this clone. CDR3 nucleotides: TGTGCCAGCTCACCACCCGGTTCTGAAGCTTTCTTT. This sequence encodes CASSPPGSEAFF. This chain connects TRBV18 to TRBJ1-1; D ambiguous. Germline values: CDR1 KGHSH, CDR2 LQKENI. This CDR3 is built from 12 residues. V gave up 0 bases and J gave up 6 bases, with 5 bases separating them.

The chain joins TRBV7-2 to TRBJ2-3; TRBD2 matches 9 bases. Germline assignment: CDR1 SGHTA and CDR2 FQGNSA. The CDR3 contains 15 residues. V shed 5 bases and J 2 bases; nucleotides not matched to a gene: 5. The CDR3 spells CASSPGGGDTDTQYF. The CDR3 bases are TGTGCCAGCAGCCCTGGCGGGGGGGACACAGATACGCAGTATTTT.

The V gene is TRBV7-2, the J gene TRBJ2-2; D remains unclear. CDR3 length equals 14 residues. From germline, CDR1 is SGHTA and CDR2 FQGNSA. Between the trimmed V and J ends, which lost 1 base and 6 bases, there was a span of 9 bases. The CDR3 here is CASSLEQLPGELFF. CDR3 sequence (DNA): TGTGCCAGCAGCTTAGAGCAGTTACCCGGGGAGCTGTTTTTT.

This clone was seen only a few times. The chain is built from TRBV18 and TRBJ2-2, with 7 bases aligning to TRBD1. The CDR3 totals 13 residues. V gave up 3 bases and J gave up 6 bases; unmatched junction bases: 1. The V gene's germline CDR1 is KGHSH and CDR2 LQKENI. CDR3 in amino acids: CASSPQGAGELFF. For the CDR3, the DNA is TGTGCCAGCTCACCGCAGGGGGCCGGGGAGCTGTTTTTT. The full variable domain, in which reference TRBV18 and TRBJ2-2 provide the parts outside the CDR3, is NAGVMQNPRHLVRRRGQEARLRCSPMKGHSHVYWYRQLPEEGLKFMVYLQKENIIDESGMPKERFSAEFPKEGPSILRIQQVVRGDSAAYFCASSPQGAGELFFGEGSRLTVL.

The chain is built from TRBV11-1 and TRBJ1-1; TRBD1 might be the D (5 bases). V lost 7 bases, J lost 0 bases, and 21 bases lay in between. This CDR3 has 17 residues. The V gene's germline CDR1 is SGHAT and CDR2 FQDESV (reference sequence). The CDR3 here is CASTPGGTARLNTEAFF. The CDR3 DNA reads TGTGCCAGCACCCCCGGGGGGACCGCGCGACTGAACACTGAAGCTTTCTTT.

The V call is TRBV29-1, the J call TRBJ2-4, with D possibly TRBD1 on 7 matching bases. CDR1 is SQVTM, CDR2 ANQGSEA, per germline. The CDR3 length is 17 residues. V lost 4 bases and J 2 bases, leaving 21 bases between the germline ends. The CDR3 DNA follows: TGCAGCGTTGCGGGACTCCGGGACAGATCTCCCAAAAACATTCAGTACTTC. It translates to CSVAGLRDRSPKNIQYF.

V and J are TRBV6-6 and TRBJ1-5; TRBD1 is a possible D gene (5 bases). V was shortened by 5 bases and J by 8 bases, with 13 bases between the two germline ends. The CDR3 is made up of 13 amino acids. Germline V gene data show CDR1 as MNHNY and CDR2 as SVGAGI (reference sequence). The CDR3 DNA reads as TGTGCCAGCAGTGACAGAATCCTAGAGCCCCAGCATTTT. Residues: CASSDRILEPQHF.

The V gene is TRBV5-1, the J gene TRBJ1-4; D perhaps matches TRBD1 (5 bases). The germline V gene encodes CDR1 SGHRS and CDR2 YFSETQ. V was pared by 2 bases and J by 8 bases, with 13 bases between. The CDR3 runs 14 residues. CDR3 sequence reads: CASSLGQGSEKLFF. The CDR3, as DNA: TGCGCCAGCAGCTTAGGACAAGGGAGCGAAAAACTGTTTTTT.

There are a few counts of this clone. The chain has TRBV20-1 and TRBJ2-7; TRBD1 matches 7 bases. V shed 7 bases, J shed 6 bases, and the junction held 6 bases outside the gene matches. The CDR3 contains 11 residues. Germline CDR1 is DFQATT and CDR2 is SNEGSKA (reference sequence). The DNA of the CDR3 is TGCAGTGTGTCTTACAGGGGCGAGCAGTACGTC. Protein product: CSVSYRGEQYV.

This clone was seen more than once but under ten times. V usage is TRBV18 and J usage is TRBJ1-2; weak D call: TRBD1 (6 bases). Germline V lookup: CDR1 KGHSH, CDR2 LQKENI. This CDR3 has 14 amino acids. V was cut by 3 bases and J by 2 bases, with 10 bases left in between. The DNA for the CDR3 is TGTGCCAGCTCACCCAGACAGGACAACTATGGCTACACCTTC. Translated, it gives CASSPRQDNYGYTF.

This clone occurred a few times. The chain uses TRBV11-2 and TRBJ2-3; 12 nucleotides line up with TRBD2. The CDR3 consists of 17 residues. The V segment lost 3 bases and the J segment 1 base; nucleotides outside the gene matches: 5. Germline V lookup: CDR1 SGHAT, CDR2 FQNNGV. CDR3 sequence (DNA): TGTGCCAGCAGCTTCTATCGGACTAGCGGGGGCACAGATACGCAGTATTTT. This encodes CASSFYRTSGGTDTQYF. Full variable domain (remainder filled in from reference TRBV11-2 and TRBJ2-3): EAGVAQSPRYKIIEKRQSVAFWCNPISGHATLYWYQQILGQGPKLLIQFQNNGVVDDSQLPKDRFSAERLKGVDSTLKIQPAKLEDSAVYLCASSFYRTSGGTDTQYFGPGTRLTVL.

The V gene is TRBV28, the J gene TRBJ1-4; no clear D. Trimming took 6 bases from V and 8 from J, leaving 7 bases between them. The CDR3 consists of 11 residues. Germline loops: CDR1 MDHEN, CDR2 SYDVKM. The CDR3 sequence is CASSSTEKLFF. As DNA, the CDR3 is TGTGCCAGCAGCTCCACAGAAAAACTGTTTTTT.

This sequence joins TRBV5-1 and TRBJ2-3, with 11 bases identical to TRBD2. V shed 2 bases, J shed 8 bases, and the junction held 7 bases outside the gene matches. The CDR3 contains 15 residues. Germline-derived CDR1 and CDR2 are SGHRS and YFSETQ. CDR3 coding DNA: TGCGCCAGCAGCTTACTAGCGGGGGAAGCTGGTACGCAGTATTTT. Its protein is CASSLLAGEAGTQYF.

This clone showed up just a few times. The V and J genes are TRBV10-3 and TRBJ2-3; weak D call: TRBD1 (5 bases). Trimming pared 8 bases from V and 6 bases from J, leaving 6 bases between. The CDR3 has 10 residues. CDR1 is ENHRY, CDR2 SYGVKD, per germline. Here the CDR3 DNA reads TGTGCCATCGGGGCGGATACGCAGTATTTT. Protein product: CAIGADTQYF.

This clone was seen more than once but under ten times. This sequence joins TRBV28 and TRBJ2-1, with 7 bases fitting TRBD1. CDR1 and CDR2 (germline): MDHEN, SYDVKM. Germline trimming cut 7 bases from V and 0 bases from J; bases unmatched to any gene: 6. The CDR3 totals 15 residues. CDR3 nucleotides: TGTGCCAGCAACCCACAGGGGAGCTCCTACAATGAGCAGTTCTTC. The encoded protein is CASNPQGSSYNEQFF.

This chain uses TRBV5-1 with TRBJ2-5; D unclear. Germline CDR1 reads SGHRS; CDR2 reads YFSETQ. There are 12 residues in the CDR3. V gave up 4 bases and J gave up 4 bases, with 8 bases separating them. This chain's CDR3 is CASSPVSETQYF. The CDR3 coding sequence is TGCGCCAGCAGCCCCGTTTCAGAGACCCAGTACTTC. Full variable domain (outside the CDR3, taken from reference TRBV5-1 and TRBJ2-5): KAGVTQTPRYLIKTRGQQVTLSCSPISGHRSVSWYQQTPGQGLQFLFEYFSETQRNKGNFPGRFSGRQFSNSRSEMNVSTLELGDSALYLCASSPVSETQYFGPGTRLLVL.

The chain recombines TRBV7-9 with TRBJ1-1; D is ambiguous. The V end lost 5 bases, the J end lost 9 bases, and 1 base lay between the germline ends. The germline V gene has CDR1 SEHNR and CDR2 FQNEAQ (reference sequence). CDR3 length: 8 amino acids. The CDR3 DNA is TGTGCCAGCAGCCAAGCTTTCTTT. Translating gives CASSQAFF.

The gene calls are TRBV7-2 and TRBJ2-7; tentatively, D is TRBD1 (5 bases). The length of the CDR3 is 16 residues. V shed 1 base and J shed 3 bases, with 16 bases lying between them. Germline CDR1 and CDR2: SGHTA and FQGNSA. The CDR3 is CASSLVAGRRYYEQYF. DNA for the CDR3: TGTGCCAGCAGCTTAGTAGCAGGGCGCAGATACTACGAGCAGTACTTC.